These T cell receptor beta chains were read from a single sample in a study of T-cell memory formation after mild COVID-19. TCRdb redid the calling of the 5' RACE reads with MiXCR, one entry per CDR3 protein. The table shows 300,000 to 400,000 distinct CDR3 sequences, with around 21% occurring only once. The sequenced sample consisted of PBMCs or a T cell subset sorted from them (not recorded which). All receptors come from an adult woman who had mild COVID-19 (a few samples of this study predate the infection). Cell type and time point are not known. Both conserved end residues are part of each CDR3. The order of the fields is J gene, V gene, clone size, D gene, CDR3 DNA, CDR3 protein. A D gene is named only where the DNA matches it firmly. The listing skips clone size in some rows; elsewhere it reads once, few, many or a size class.

TRBJ2-3 | TRBV4-2 | few | TRBD2 | TGTGCCAGCAGCCGGCTTAGCGGGGACACAGATACGCAGTATTTT | CASSRLSGDTDTQYF
TRBJ1-1 | TRBV2 | few | NA | TGTGCCAGCAGTGTTTCCAACACTGAAGCTTTCTTT | CASSVSNTEAFF
TRBJ1-2 | TRBV7-9 | NA | TRBD1 | TGTGCCAGCAGCTCGAGCGTGTGGGGACAGGGAAACTATGGCTACACCTTC | CASSSSVWGQGNYGYTF
TRBJ1-1 | TRBV7-9 | NA | NA | TGTGCCAGCAGCTTAGCAGCGGGGGCGGACACTGAAGCTTTCTTT | CASSLAAGADTEAFF
TRBJ1-4 | TRBV5-5 | few | NA | TGTGCCAGCAGCTTGACGAAGGCCAATAATGAAAAACTGTTTTTT | CASSLTKANNEKLFF
TRBJ2-3 | TRBV5-1 | few | TRBD1 | TGCGCCAGCAGCCCCGGGACAGCAATCCCAGATACGCAGTATTTT | CASSPGTAIPDTQYF
TRBJ1-2 | TRBV29-1 | NA | TRBD1 | TGCAGCGTCTTGGACAGGGGGCAGTACTATGGCTACACCTTC | CSVLDRGQYYGYTF
TRBJ2-5 | TRBV5-1 | NA | NA | TGCGCCAGCAGCCCTGGAAAGGGCGGGGAACCCCAGTACTTC | CASSPGKGGEPQYF
TRBJ1-1 | TRBV3-1 | many | TRBD1 | TGTGCCAGCAGCCAAGCCTATTTAGGGGGCGCGGGGGGATCTGAAGCTTTCTTT | CASSQAYLGGAGGSEAFF
TRBJ2-1 | TRBV9 | few | NA | TGTGCCAGCAGCGTAGGGGCGGGGCGGGAGCAGTTCTTC | CASSVGAGREQFF
TRBJ1-1 | TRBV5-5 | few | NA | TGTGCCAGCAGCTTGGATGAGGTCACTGAAGCTTTCTTT | CASSLDEVTEAFF
TRBJ2-7 | TRBV7-8 | few | NA | TGTGCCAGCAGCTTCCTAGCAGAGAGCTCCTACGAGCAGTACTTC | CASSFLAESSYEQYF
TRBJ2-3 | TRBV24-1 | NA | TRBD1 | TGTGCCACCAGTGATTGGACAGGGAAGGGTGGTACGCAGTATTTT | CATSDWTGKGGTQYF
TRBJ2-7 | TRBV20-1 | NA | TRBD1 | TGCAGTGCTAGATGGGACAGATCCTACGAGCAGTACTTC | CSARWDRSYEQYF
TRBJ1-1 | TRBV5-1 | NA | NA | TGCGCCAGCAGCTTAAAGCCGTGGGGGAACACTGAAGCTTTCTTT | CASSLKPWGNTEAFF
TRBJ2-7 | TRBV9 | NA | TRBD1 | TGTGCCAGCAGCGGGACAGGGTTTGGGGAGCAGTACTTC | CASSGTGFGEQYF
TRBJ1-5 | TRBV6-5 | few | TRBD1 | TGTGCCAGCAGTTACTCGAGCCCAGGGGGCGCAGCTAATCAGCCCCAGCATTTT | CASSYSSPGGAANQPQHF
TRBJ1-2 | TRBV24-1 | NA | NA | TGTGCCACCAGTGATTCGGGACATTCCTCTGCCGCGTATGGCTACACCTTC | CATSDSGHSSAAYGYTF
TRBJ2-5 | TRBV5-8 | NA | TRBD2 | TGTGCCAGCAGCTTCCACCCGGGACTAGCGGGACGAGATCCTGGGGAGACCCAGTACTTC | CASSFHPGLAGRDPGETQYF
TRBJ2-7 | TRBV20-1 | NA | TRBD2 | TGCAGTGCTAGAGGGGCTAGCGGGGGGACCTACGAGCAGTACTTC | CSARGASGGTYEQYF
TRBJ2-5 | TRBV24-1 | many | NA | TGTGCCACCAGTGAGCCGGGACGTGGAGAGACCCAGTACTTC | CATSEPGRGETQYF
TRBJ2-7 | TRBV7-9 | NA | NA | TGTGCCAGCAGCTTAGCGTTGAACTACGAGCAGTACTTC | CASSLALNYEQYF
TRBJ2-7 | TRBV20-1 | few | NA | TGCAGTGCTAAGACAGGCCCAGGGGAGCAGTACTTC | CSAKTGPGEQYF
TRBJ1-4 | TRBV25-1 | NA | TRBD1 | TGTGCCAGCAGTGATCAGGACAGGGCCCATGAAAAACTGTTTTTT | CASSDQDRAHEKLFF
TRBJ2-7 | TRBV5-5 | NA | TRBD1 | TGTGCCAGCAGCACACAGGGGACCTACGAGCAGTACTTC | CASSTQGTYEQYF
TRBJ2-4 | TRBV6-2/TRBV6-3 | NA | NA | TGTGCCAGCAGTTACGGCGGGACGGCCAAAAACATTCAGTACTTC | CASSYGGTAKNIQYF